What follows are 18 T cell receptor delta chains derived from one specimen sequenced in a study of gamma-delta T cells after stem cell transplantation listed by TCRdb under 2016. The method behind the library was RT-PCR. This sample was sequenced with an Illumina MiSeq. In TCRdb, clones were called once more from the public reads by CATT, and rows of identical DNA were later combined. This sample holds approximately 3,200 delta-chain clones; around a fifth were observed only once. The top ten clonotypes cover more than 25% of the sample. Source material: gamma-delta T cells. All receptors come from a human donor. It is not recorded whose cells these are; they may come from a transplant donor.

This clone is termed medium-sized (0.01 to 0.1%). CDR3 in DNA: TGTGCCTTCCGCCCATCCTTACTGGGGGATCCAGCTTACACCGATAAACTCATCTTT. Protein sequence: CAFRPSLLGDPAYTDKLIF. The V call is TRDV3, the J call TRDJ1; 10 nucleotides align to TRDD3. The V segment lost 3 bases and the J segment 0 bases; nucleotides outside the gene matches: 19. Germline CDR1 and CDR2: TVYSNPD and GDNSRS (reference sequence). The CDR3 loop spans 19 amino acids.

In the case of this clone: TCRdb pairs this DNA with a much larger clone's protein that differs at residue 8, likely a read error; the protein shown was translated from the DNA. V gene TRDV2 combines with J gene TRDJ1; D ambiguous. Germline V gene lookup returns CDR1 GEAIGNYY and CDR2 EKD. CDR3 size: 16 residues. The V end lost 0 bases, the J end lost 1 base, and 14 bases lay between the germline ends. For the CDR3, the DNA is TGTGCCTGTGACACCCTGGCCGAGCCGGGCACCGATAAACTCATCTTT. This translates into CACDTLAEPGTDKLIF.

In this sample, this clone is medium-sized. The J gene is TRDJ1, the V gene TRDV2; 7 positions agree with TRDD3. The CDR3 spans 14 residues. J lost 5 bases, V lost 0 bases, and 5 bases had no gene match. Germline lookup yields CDR1 GEAIGNYY and CDR2 EKD. The CDR3 nucleotides read TGTGCCTGTGACACCGTGGGGGACCTTGATAAACTCATCTTT. Its translation: CACDTVGDLDKLIF.

By share, this clone ranks as medium-sized. The chain has TRDV2 and TRDJ3, with D unresolved. The CDR3 has 15 amino acids. Trimming took 3 bases from V and 2 from J, leaving 7 bases between them. Per the germline V gene, CDR1 is GEAIGNYY and CDR2 is EKD. This CDR3 reads CACDPLTWDTRQMFF. The CDR3 nucleotides read TGTGCCTGTGACCCGCTTACCTGGGACACCCGACAGATGTTTTTC.

As for this clone: Since a far larger clone is one base different, this is likely a read error. At the DNA level, this CDR3 is encoded by other sequences in the same sample as well. The J gene is TRDJ1, the V gene TRDV2; TRDD3 matches at 13 bases. Germline-derived CDR1 and CDR2 are GEAIGNYY and EKD. This CDR3 comprises 21 residues. CDR3 sequence: CACDNLPGTGGYGRYTDKLIF. The CDR3 DNA follows: TGTGCCTGCGACAACCTTCCCGGTACTGGGGGATACGGCCGGTACACCGATAAACTCATCTTT.

This clone rates as medium-sized. The chain uses TRDV2 and TRDJ1; 8 bases are shared with TRDD3. This CDR3 has 15 amino acids. The ends lost 1 base at V and 1 base at J; junction bases unmatched: 4. The germline CDR1 and CDR2 sequences are GEAIGNYY and EKD. The CDR3 loop reads CACDTLGVTTDKLIF. The CDR3 bases are TGTGCCTGTGACACACTGGGGGTGACCACCGATAAACTCATCTTT.

By its share, this clone is medium-sized. V is TRDV2 and J is TRDJ1; D perhaps matches TRDD3 (6 bases). Per germline, CDR1 GEAIGNYY and CDR2 EKD. Trimming shortened V by 0 bases and J by 4 bases, and 26 bases separated the two germline ends. This CDR3 comprises 19 residues. The CDR3 is CACDTISNGDPSQNDKLIF. As DNA, the CDR3 is TGTGCCTGTGACACCATATCTAACGGGGATCCGAGTCAGAACGATAAACTCATCTTT.

This clone is medium-sized (0.01 to 0.1%) within its sample. The rearrangement joins TRDV2 to TRDJ1, with D maybe TRDD3 (6 bases). Trimming removed 0 bases from V and 0 bases from J, with 10 bases in between. CDR3 size: 15 residues. Germline lookup yields CDR1 GEAIGNYY and CDR2 EKD. The DNA of the CDR3 is TGTGCCTGTGACACCCTGGGGCTCAACACCGATAAACTCATCTTT. It yields the protein CACDTLGLNTDKLIF.

This clone was counted at least ten times. The chain carries TRDV1 and TRDJ1, with TRDD3 as a possible D gene (6 bases). CDR3 length equals 21 residues. Trimming pared 0 bases from V and 0 bases from J, leaving 26 bases between. CDR1 is TSWWSYY and CDR2 is QGS in the germline V gene. The CDR3 loop reads CALGELGLIGGRRFYTDKLIF. Here the CDR3 DNA reads TGTGCTCTTGGGGAACTAGGACTTATAGGGGGACGGAGATTCTACACCGATAAACTCATCTTT.

This clone is medium-sized. This CDR3 is also generated by other DNA sequences in the sample. This rearrangement joins TRDV2 to TRDJ1; 7 nucleotides align to TRDD3. This CDR3 has 16 residues. Looked up from germline, CDR1 is GEAIGNYY and CDR2 is EKD. Trimming at V came to 0 bases and at J to 3 bases, leaving 9 bases not matched to a gene. CDR3 amino acids: CACDTLGGGDPDKLIF. In DNA form, the CDR3 reads TGTGCCTGTGACACCCTAGGTGGGGGAGACCCCGATAAACTCATCTTT.

By share, this clone counts as medium-sized (0.01 to 0.1%). The genes are TRDV2 and TRDJ1, with TRDD3 matching 11 bases. This CDR3 has 20 residues. Germline trimming cut 2 bases from V and 0 bases from J; bases unmatched to any gene: 16. Germline V gene sequence: CDR1 GEAIGNYY, CDR2 EKD. Here the CDR3 DNA reads TGTGCCTGTGACAGTGTGGATGGGGGATACGTGTCAGAGTACACCGATAAACTCATCTTT. This sequence encodes CACDSVDGGYVSEYTDKLIF.

This clone qualifies as medium-sized (0.01 to 0.1%). The genes are TRDV2 and TRDJ1, with TRDD3 matching over 10 bases. Germline CDR1 reads GEAIGNYY; CDR2 reads EKD. The length of the CDR3 is 18 residues. The ends lost 3 bases at V and 0 bases at J; junction bases unmatched: 12. CDR3 amino acids: CACDAILLGDSYTDKLIF. CDR3 nucleotides: TGTGCCTGTGACGCTATTCTACTGGGGGATTCGTACACCGATAAACTCATCTTT.

In the case of this clone: A far larger clone is a single base away, which makes a read error likely. Other DNA sequences of this sample code for an identical CDR3. The chain uses TRDV2 and TRDJ1; D gene ambiguous. Trimming shortened V by 1 base and J by 2 bases, and 10 bases separated the two germline ends. Germline CDR1 GEAIGNYY, CDR2 EKD. The CDR3 runs to 14 residues. DNA of the CDR3: TGTGCCTGTGACACTCTAGAAGGAACCGATAAACTCATCTTT. Its protein product is CACDTLEGTDKLIF.

This clone is medium-sized in the sample. CDR3: CACDTLLAVRKYTDKLIF. The CDR3 nucleotides are TGTGCCTGTGACACCCTTCTGGCGGTGAGGAAGTACACCGATAAACTCATCTTT. The V gene is TRDV2, the J gene TRDJ1; D is unresolved. The CDR3 contains 18 residues. Deletions cut 0 bases from V and 0 bases from J, with 19 bases between. Germline CDR1 and CDR2: GEAIGNYY and EKD.

By its share, this clone is medium-sized. The gene calls are TRDV2 and TRDJ1, with 8 bases fitting TRDD3. The V and J ends lost 1 base and 3 bases, in that order; junction bases with no gene match: 18. The length of the CDR3 is 19 residues. The germline V gene encodes CDR1 GEAIGNYY and CDR2 EKD. CDR3: CACDTLSTGGGKVADKLIF. CDR3 nucleotides: TGTGCCTGTGACACTTTGTCTACTGGGGGCGGAAAAGTCGCCGATAAACTCATCTTT.

Details on this clone: A read error likely explains why the TCRdb protein, taken from a much larger clone, differs from this DNA's translation at residue 5; the protein shown is translated from the DNA. The CDR3 is CAYLAGWGIPTDKLIF. CDR3 bases: TGTGCCTACCTCGCGGGCTGGGGGATACCCACCGATAAACTCATCTTT. The V and J genes are TRDV2 and TRDJ1; TRDD3 agrees at 11 bases. This CDR3 has 16 residues. CDR1 GEAIGNYY and CDR2 EKD come from the germline V gene. V lost 8 bases, J lost 1 base, and 11 bases stayed unmatched.

This chain connects TRDV1 to TRDJ1; D perhaps matches TRDD3 (5 bases). With 5 bases removed from V and 0 bases from J, the gap between germline ends came to 22 bases. Germline CDR1 TSWWSYY, CDR2 QGS. There are 18 residues in the CDR3. CDR3 nucleotides: TGTGCTCTTGGGAACTCCGCGGGGACACTATTGTACACCGATAAACTCATCTTT. It encodes CALGNSAGTLLYTDKLIF.

The chain uses TRDV3 and TRDJ1, with TRDD3 identical over 13 bases. The CDR3 runs 19 residues. Germline-derived CDR1 and CDR2 are TVYSNPD and GDNSRS (reference sequence). V dropped 5 bases and J dropped 0; count of bases not matched to a gene: 18. CDR3 sequence reads: CAPTTLYWGIRGYTDKLIF. The CDR3 nucleotides read TGTGCCCCGACTACTCTGTACTGGGGGATACGTGGGTACACCGATAAACTCATCTTT.